The next 21 T cell receptor beta chains were all read from a single sample in a study of blood T cell repertoires in COVID-19. Some clones are missing from TCRdb's copy, which holds only in-frame ones; the method was immunoSEQ multiplex PCR. The sample carries about 370,000 clones, 85% to 90% recorded once. The sequenced sample was PBMCs or T cells enriched from blood (not recorded which). These receptors were collected from a man aged 18 to 35 who had recovered from COVID-19.

J is TRBJ2-3 and V is TRBV10-3; the match to TRBD2 covers 7 bases. This CDR3 comprises 14 residues. J lost 3 bases, V lost 3 bases, and 3 bases had no gene match. CDR1 is ENHRY, CDR2 SYGVKD, per germline. The CDR3 spells CAISDGRETDTQYF. Written as DNA, the CDR3 is TGTGCCATCAGTGATGGGCGGGAGACAGATACGCAGTATTTT.

This clone was detected once. The V gene is TRBV11-2, the J gene TRBJ1-2; D unclear. The CDR3 has 15 amino acids. V was clipped by 0 bases and J by 4 bases, with 12 bases between them. Germline assignment: CDR1 SGHAT and CDR2 FQNNGV. CDR3 loop: CASSLEVATGYGYTF. CDR3 DNA sequence: TGTGCCAGCAGCTTAGAAGTAGCGACCGGCTATGGCTACACCTTC.

The V and J genes are TRBV4-1 and TRBJ2-3; D unresolved. V was pared by 1 base and J by 2 bases, with 7 bases between. Germline V gene data show CDR1 as MGHRA and CDR2 as YSYEKL. The CDR3 contains 14 residues. This CDR3 reads CASSQGGITDTQYF. CDR3 nucleotide sequence: TGCGCCAGCAGCCAAGGCGGAATCACAGATACGCAGTATTTT.

The chain uses TRBV11-2 and TRBJ2-4; 7 positions agree with TRBD2. Germline loops: CDR1 SGHAT, CDR2 FQNNGV. The length of the CDR3 is 16 residues. V dropped 1 base and J dropped 4; count of bases not matched to a gene: 7. This CDR3 is CASSLVVGGSKNIQYF. In nucleotides, the CDR3 is TGTGCCAGCAGCTTAGTTGTCGGGGGGAGTAAAAACATTCAGTACTTC.

The V gene is TRBV18, the J gene TRBJ2-6; possibly TRBD2 for D (6 bases). Germline V gene data show CDR1 as KGHSH and CDR2 as LQKENI. V lost 3 bases and J lost 4, with 10 bases in between. The CDR3 extends over 15 amino acids. The CDR3 here is CASSPGEVGANVLTF. For the CDR3, the DNA is TGTGCCAGCTCACCGGGGGAGGTAGGGGCCAACGTCCTGACTTTC.

DNA of the CDR3: TGTGCCAGCAGCTCCCGGGAGACAGATACGCAGTATTTT. Its protein product is CASSSRETDTQYF. V and J are TRBV7-8 and TRBJ2-3, with D possibly being TRBD2 (6 bases). Germline V gives CDR1 SGHVS, CDR2 FQNEAQ. CDR3 size: 13 residues. V was shortened by 4 bases and J by 3 bases, with 8 bases between the two germline ends.

This chain connects TRBV5-4 to TRBJ2-1, with 9 bases aligning to TRBD1. Per germline, CDR1 SGHNT and CDR2 YYREEE (reference sequence). V was clipped by 4 bases and J by 8 bases; unmatched bases: 7. The CDR3 loop spans 14 amino acids. In DNA form, the CDR3 reads TGTGCCAGCAGCCCCGGGGACAGGGCATATGAGCAGTTCTTC. This sequence encodes CASSPGDRAYEQFF.

The gene calls are TRBV15 and TRBJ1-1; a possible D gene is TRBD1 (5 bases). V was shortened by 1 base and J by 11 bases, with 17 bases between the two germline ends. The CDR3 consists of 14 residues. The germline gives CDR1 LNHNV, CDR2 YYDKDF (reference sequence). CDR3 coding DNA: TGTGCCACCAGCAGAGGGACACTACCTCCGGAGGCTTTCTTT. Residues: CATSRGTLPPEAFF.

This chain links TRBV29-1 with TRBJ1-1, with D perhaps matching TRBD1 (5 bases). Per the germline V gene, CDR1 is SQVTM and CDR2 is ANQGSEA. This CDR3 spans 13 amino acids. Between the trimmed V and J ends, which lost 1 base and 2 bases, there was a span of 8 bases. CDR3 protein: CSVEAQGNTEAFF. The CDR3 bases are TGCAGCGTTGAAGCTCAGGGAAACACTGAAGCTTTCTTT.

The CDR3 coding sequence is TGTGCCAGCAGCGGACAGGGGGGCTACGAGCAGTACTTC. Protein: CASSGQGGYEQYF. The chain is built from TRBV9 and TRBJ2-7; the match to TRBD1 covers 9 bases. Germline V gene data show CDR1 as SGDLS and CDR2 as YYNGEE. The CDR3 sequence is 13 residues long. The trim removed 3 bases at V and 3 bases at J, leaving 1 base unmatched.

The rearrangement joins TRBV15 to TRBJ2-5, with 9 bases identical to TRBD1. Germline V gives CDR1 LNHNV, CDR2 YYDKDF (reference sequence). The CDR3 is made up of 16 amino acids. The junction had 12 bases not matched to a gene; V was cut back by 5 bases and J by 5 bases. CDR3 sequence: CATSPDTGQGTETQYF. In DNA, the CDR3 is TGTGCCACCAGCCCTGACACGGGACAGGGTACGGAGACCCAGTACTTC.

The V and J genes are TRBV19 and TRBJ1-3, with D uncertain. Deletions cut 5 bases from V and 0 bases from J, with 11 bases between. Germline V gene data show CDR1 as LNHDA and CDR2 as SQIVND (reference sequence). There are 15 residues in the CDR3. DNA of the CDR3: TGTGCCAGTAGTGTTCGCCCCTACTCTGGAAACACCATATATTTT. Amino acid sequence: CASSVRPYSGNTIYF.

About this clone itself: The same CDR3 is also encoded by other DNA sequences in this sample. The genes are TRBV9 and TRBJ1-2; the D is unclear. This CDR3 has 13 amino acids. CDR1 and CDR2 from the germline V gene are SGDLS and YYNGEE. V lost 6 bases, J lost 5 bases, and 14 bases lay in between. CDR3 residues: CASTLGGDYGYTF. The CDR3 nucleotides are TGTGCCAGCACCCTGGGAGGAGATTATGGCTACACCTTC.

This rearrangement joins TRBV5-4 to TRBJ1-1, with a weak D call TRBD1 (6 bases). Trimming pared 3 bases from V and 11 bases from J, leaving 23 bases between. CDR3 size: 15 residues. Per the germline V gene, CDR1 is SGHNT and CDR2 is YYREEE (reference sequence). The CDR3 DNA sequence: TGTGCCAGCAGCTCCGCAGTCCCCTCACAGGGTTCGGCTTTCTTT. Translated, it gives CASSSAVPSQGSAFF.

Points on this clone: The same CDR3 is also encoded by other DNA sequences in this sample. The CDR3 sequence: CASRQGAGGYTF. DNA of the CDR3: TGTGCCAGCAGGCAGGGGGCAGGCGGCTACACCTTC. The chain combines TRBV6-5 with TRBJ1-2; 8 positions agree with TRBD1. Germline-derived CDR1 and CDR2 are MNHEY and SVGAGI. The trim removed 6 bases at V and 8 bases at J, leaving 5 bases unmatched. The CDR3 extends over 12 amino acids.

The rearrangement links TRBV7-9 to TRBJ2-7; D not resolved. V was clipped by 1 base and J by 1 base, with 11 bases between them. Per the germline V gene, CDR1 is SEHNR and CDR2 is FQNEAQ (reference sequence). The CDR3 is made up of 15 amino acids. Here the CDR3 reads CASSLGPPTSYEQYF. CDR3 in DNA: TGTGCCAGCAGCTTAGGCCCCCCAACATCCTACGAGCAGTACTTC. Complete variable domain (other parts from reference TRBV7-9 and TRBJ2-7): DTGVSQNPRHKITKRGQNVTFRCDPISEHNRLYWYRQTLGQGPEFLTYFQNEAQLEKSRLLSDRFSAERPKGSFSTLEIQRTEQGDSAMYLCASSLGPPTSYEQYFGPGTRLTVT.

The chain combines TRBV4-2 with TRBJ1-2; D not resolved. The CDR3 is 14 amino acids. V was cut by 3 bases and J by 0 bases, with 8 bases left in between. Per germline, CDR1 LGHNA and CDR2 YNFKEQ. The CDR3 DNA is TGTGCCAGCAGCCAGGTACTTACTAACTATGGCTACACCTTC. Its protein is CASSQVLTNYGYTF.

The chain uses TRBV5-1 and TRBJ2-5; D is perhaps TRBD2 (6 bases). CDR1 and CDR2 from the germline V gene are SGHRS and YFSETQ. Trimming cost V 2 bases and J 5 bases, with 13 bases left between them. The CDR3 runs 14 residues. The CDR3 loop is CASSFSGFQETQYF. The CDR3 bases are TGCGCCAGCAGCTTTAGCGGTTTCCAGGAGACCCAGTACTTC.

This clone was observed a few times. The chain joins TRBV11-3 to TRBJ1-4, with 7 bases identical to TRBD1. CDR1 is SGHNT and CDR2 is YENEEA in the germline V gene. V lost 6 bases to trimming and J lost 8 bases; unmatched junction nucleotides: 6. The CDR3 sequence is 13 residues long. Here the CDR3 reads CASRAGGKEKLFF. DNA for the CDR3: TGTGCCAGCAGAGCAGGGGGTAAGGAAAAACTGTTTTTT.

The chain links TRBV18 to TRBJ1-5, with D possibly TRBD1 on 5 matching bases. Germline V CDR1 and CDR2: KGHSH, LQKENI. The CDR3 length is 14 residues. Between the trimmed V and J ends, which lost 8 bases and 4 bases, there was a span of 15 bases. CDR3 sequence reads: CASRREEGNQPQHF. The CDR3 nucleotides are TGTGCCAGCCGGCGGGAAGAGGGGAATCAGCCCCAGCATTTT.

The rearrangement links TRBV9 to TRBJ1-1; D possibly corresponds to TRBD1 (5 bases). The germline V and J ends were trimmed by 0 bases and 2 bases, with 11 bases remaining between them. This CDR3 comprises 15 residues. Germline V gene lookup returns CDR1 SGDLS and CDR2 YYNGEE. The CDR3 spells CASSVDRTPNTEAFF. The CDR3 DNA sequence: TGTGCCAGCAGCGTAGACCGGACACCAAACACTGAAGCTTTCTTT.